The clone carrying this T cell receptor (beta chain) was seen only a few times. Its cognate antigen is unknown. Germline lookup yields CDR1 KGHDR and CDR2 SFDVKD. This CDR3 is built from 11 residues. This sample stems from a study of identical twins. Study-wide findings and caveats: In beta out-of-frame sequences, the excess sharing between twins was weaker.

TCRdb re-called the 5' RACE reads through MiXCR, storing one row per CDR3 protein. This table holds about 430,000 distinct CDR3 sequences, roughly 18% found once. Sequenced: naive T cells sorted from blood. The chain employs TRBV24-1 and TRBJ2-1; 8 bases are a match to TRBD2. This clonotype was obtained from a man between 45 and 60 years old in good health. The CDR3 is CSSGSPDEQFF. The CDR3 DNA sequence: TGTTCCAGCGGGAGTCCGGATGAGCAGTTCTTC.